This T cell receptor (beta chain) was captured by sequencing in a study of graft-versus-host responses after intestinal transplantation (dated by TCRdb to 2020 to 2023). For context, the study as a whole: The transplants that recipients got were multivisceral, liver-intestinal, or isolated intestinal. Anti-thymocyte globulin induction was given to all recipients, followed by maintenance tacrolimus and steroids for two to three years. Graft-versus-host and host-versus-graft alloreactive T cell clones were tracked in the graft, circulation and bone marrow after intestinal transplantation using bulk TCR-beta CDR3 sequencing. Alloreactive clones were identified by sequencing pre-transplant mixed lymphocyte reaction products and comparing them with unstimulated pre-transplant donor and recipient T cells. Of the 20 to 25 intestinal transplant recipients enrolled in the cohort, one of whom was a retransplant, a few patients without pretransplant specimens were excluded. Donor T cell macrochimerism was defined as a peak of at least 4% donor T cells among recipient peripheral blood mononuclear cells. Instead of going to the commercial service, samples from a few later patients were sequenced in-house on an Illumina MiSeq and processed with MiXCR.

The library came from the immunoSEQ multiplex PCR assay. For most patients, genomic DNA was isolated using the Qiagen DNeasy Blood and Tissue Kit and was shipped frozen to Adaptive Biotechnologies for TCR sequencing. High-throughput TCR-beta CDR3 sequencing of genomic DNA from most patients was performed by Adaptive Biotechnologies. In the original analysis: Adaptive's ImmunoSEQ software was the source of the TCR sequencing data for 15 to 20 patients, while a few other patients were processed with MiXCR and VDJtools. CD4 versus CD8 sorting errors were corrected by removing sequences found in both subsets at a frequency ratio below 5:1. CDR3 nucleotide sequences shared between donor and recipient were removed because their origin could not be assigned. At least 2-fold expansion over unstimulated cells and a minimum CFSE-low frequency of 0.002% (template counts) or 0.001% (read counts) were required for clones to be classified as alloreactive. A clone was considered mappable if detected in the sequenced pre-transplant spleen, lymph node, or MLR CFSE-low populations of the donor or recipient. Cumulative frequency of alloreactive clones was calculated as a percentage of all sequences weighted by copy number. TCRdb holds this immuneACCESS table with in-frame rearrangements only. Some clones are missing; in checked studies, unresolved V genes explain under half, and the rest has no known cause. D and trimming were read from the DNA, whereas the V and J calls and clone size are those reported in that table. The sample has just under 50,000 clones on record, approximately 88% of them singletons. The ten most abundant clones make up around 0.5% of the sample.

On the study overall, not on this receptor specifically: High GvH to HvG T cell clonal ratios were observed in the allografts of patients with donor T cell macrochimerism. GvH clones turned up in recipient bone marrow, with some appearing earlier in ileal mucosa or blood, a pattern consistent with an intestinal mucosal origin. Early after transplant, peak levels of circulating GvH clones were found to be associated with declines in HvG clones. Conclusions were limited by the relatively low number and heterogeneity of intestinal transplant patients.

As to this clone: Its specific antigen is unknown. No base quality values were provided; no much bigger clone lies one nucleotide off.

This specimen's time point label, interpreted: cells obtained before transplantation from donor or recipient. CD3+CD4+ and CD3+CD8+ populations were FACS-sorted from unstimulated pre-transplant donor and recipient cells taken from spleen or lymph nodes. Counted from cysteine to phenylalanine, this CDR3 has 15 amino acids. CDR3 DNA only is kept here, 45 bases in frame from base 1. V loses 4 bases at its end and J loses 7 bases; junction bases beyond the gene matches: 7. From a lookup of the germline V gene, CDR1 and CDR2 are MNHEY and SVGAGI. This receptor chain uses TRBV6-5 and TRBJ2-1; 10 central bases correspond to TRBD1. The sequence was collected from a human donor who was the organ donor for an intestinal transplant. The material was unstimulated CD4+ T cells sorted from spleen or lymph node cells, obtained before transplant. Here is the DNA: TGTGCCAGCAGTTCCGACAGGGGGCATTGGAATGAGCAGTTCTTC. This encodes CASSSDRGHWNEQFF.